This T cell receptor beta chain was captured in a study of blood T cell repertoires in COVID-19. Across the whole study: Some COVID-19 samples were acute and others convalescent; all came from the United States, Italy and Spain. PBMCs, B-cell-depleted T cells, or T cells were the source of the cDNA or gDNA that made up the material.

In the study's own analysis: Reference gene primers were amplified, and this amplification served to estimate nucleated cell counts. The assay was immunoSEQ multiplex PCR, and TCRdb's table has in-frame clones only and misses some. V and J calls and clone size are copied from that table; D and trimming were computed from the DNA. Of fewer than 80,000 clones in the sample, approximately 90% were seen once. V gave up 5 bases and J gave up 6 bases, with 18 bases separating them. The CDR3 length is 15 residues. CDR1 and CDR2 (germline): SGHDT, YYEEEE. V is TRBV5-6 and J is TRBJ1-5; the D gene is possibly TRBD1 (6 bases). The origin of this receptor is a human donor in a cohort sampled during active COVID-19. The sequencing sample was made of peripheral blood. This CDR3 reads CASSTQGIIAQPQHF. CDR3 nucleotide sequence: TGTGCCAGCAGTACACAGGGAATTATAGCTCAGCCCCAGCATTTT.